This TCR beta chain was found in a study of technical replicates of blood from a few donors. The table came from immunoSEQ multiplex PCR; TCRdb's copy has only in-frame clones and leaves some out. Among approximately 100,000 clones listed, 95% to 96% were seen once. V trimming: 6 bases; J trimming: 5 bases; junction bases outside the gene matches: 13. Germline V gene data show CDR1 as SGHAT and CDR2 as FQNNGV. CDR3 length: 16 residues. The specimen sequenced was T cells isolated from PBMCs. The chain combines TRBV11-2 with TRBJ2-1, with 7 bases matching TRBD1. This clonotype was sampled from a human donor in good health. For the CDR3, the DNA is TGTGCCAGCAGACCTAACTACAGGGGACACAACAATGAGCAGTTCTTC. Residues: CASRPNYRGHNNEQFF. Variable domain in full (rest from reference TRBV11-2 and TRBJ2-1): EAGVAQSPRYKIIEKRQSVAFWCNPISGHATLYWYQQILGQGPKLLIQFQNNGVVDDSQLPKDRFSAERLKGVDSTLKIQPAKLEDSAVYLCASRPNYRGHNNEQFFGPGTRLTVL.